Here is one T cell receptor beta chain with its context. The data originate from a study of blood T cell repertoires in COVID-19. On the study more broadly: Whether acute or convalescent, the COVID-19 samples came from the United States, Italy and Spain. PBMCs, B-cell-depleted T cells, or T cells provided the cDNA or gDNA that made up the material.

The CDR3 runs 13 residues. Germline CDR1 reads KGHDR; CDR2 reads SFDVKD. The V gene lost 6 bases and the J gene lost 9 bases, with 14 bases spanning the gap. Assay used: immunoSEQ multiplex PCR; TCRdb lists only in-frame clones, some missing. The sample lists tens of thousands of clones; more than 75% were seen once. The J gene is TRBJ2-1, the V gene TRBV24-1; D is possibly TRBD2 (7 bases). Sequences were obtained from peripheral blood. This clonotype was obtained from a human donor in a cohort sampled during active COVID-19. CDR3 sequence reads: CATSHAGAPEQFF. As DNA, the CDR3 is TGTGCCACCAGTCATGCGGGGGCGCCTGAGCAGTTCTTC.